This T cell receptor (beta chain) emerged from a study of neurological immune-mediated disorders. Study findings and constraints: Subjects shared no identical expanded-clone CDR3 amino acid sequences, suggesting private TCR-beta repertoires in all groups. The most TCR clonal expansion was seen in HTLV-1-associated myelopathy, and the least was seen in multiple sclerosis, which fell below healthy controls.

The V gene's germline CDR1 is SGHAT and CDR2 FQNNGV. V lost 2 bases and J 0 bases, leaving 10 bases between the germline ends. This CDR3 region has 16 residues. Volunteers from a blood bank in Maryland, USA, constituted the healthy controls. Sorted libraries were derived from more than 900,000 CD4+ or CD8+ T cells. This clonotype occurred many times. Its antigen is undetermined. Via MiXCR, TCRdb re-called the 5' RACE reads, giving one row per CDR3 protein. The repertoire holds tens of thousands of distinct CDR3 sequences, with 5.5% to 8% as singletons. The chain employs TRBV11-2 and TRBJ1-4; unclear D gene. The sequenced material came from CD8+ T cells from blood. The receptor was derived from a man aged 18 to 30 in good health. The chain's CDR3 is CASSLFQYATNEKLFF. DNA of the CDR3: TGTGCCAGCAGCTTATTTCAGTACGCAACTAATGAAAAACTGTTTTTT.